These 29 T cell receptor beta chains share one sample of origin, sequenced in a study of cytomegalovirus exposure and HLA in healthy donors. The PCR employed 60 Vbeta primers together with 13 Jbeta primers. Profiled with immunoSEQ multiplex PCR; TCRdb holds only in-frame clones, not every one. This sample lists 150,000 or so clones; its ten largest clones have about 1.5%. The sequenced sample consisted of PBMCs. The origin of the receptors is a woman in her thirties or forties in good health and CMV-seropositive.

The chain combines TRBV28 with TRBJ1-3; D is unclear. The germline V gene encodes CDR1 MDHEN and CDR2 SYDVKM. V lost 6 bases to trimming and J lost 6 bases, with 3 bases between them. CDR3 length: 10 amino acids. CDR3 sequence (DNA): TGTGCCAGCAGCTCAAACACCATATATTTT. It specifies CASSSNTIYF.

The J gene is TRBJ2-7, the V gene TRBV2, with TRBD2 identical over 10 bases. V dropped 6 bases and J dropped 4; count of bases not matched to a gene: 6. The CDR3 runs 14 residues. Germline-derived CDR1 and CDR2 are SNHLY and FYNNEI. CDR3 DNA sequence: TGTGCCAGCAGGCCCGGGACTAGCGTTTACGAGCAGTACTTC. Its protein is CASRPGTSVYEQYF.

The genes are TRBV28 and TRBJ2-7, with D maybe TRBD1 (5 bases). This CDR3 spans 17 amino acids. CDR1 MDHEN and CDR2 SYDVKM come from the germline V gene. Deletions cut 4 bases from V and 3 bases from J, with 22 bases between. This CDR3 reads CASSSALGPQRGYEQYF. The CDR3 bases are TGTGCCAGCAGTTCGGCCCTAGGACCCCAAAGGGGCTACGAGCAGTACTTC. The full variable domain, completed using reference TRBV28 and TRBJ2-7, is DVKVTQSSRYLVKRTGEKVFLECVQDMDHENMFWYRQDPGLGLRLIYFSYDVKMKEKGDIPEGYSVSREKKERFSLILESASTNQTSMYLCASSSALGPQRGYEQYFGPGTRLTVT.

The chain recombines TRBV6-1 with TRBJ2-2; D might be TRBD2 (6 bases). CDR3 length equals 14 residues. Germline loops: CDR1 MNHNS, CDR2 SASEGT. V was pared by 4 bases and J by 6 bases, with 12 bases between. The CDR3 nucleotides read TGTGCCAGCAGTGGTGGCAGGGAGGCCGGGGAGCTGTTTTTT. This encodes CASSGGREAGELFF.

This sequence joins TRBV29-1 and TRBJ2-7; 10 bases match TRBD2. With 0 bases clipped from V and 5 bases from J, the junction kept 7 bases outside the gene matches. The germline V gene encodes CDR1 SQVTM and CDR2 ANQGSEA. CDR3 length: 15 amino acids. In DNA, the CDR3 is TGCAGCGTTGAAGAAAGGGCTAGCGGGAGCCACGAGCAGTACTTC. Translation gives CSVEERASGSHEQYF.

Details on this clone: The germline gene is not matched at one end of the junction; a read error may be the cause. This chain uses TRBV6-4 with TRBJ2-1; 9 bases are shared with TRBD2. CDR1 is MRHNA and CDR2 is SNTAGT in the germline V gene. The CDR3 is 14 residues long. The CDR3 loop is CASSDYSGSDEQFF. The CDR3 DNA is TGTGCCAGCAGCGACTATAGCGGGAGTGATGAGCAGTTCTTC.

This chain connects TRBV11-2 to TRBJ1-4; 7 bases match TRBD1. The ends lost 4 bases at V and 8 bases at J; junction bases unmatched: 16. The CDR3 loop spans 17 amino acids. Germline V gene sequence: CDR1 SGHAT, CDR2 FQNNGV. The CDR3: CASSSHPVEGAREKLFF. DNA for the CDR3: TGTGCCAGCAGCTCCCACCCCGTGGAGGGGGCGCGAGAAAAACTGTTTTTT.

The CDR3: CSVETGAGELFF. As DNA, the CDR3 is TGCAGCGTTGAAACGGGGGCCGGGGAGCTGTTTTTT. The rearrangement joins TRBV29-1 to TRBJ2-2; a weak D match, TRBD2 (6 bases). Per germline, CDR1 SQVTM and CDR2 ANQGSEA. The CDR3 covers 12 residues. V lost 2 bases and J 6 bases, leaving 7 bases between the germline ends.

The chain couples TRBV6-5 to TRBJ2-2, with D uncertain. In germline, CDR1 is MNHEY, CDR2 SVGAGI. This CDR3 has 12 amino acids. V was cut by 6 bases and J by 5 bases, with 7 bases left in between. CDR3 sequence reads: CASRYLTGELFF. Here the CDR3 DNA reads TGTGCCAGCAGATATCTGACCGGGGAGCTGTTTTTT.

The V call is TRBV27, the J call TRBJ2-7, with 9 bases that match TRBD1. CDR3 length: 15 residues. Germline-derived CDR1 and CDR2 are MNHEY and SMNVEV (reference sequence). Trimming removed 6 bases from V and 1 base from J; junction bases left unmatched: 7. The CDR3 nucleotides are TGTGCCAGCAGCCGAGGGACAGGGAGGTCCTACGAGCAGTACTTC. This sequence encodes CASSRGTGRSYEQYF.

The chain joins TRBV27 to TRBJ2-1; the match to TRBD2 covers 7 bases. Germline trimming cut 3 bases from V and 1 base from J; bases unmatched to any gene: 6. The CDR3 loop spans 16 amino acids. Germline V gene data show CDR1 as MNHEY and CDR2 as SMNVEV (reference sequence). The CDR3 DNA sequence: TGTGCCAGCAGTTTGTTCCCTAGCGGTTCCTACAATGAGCAGTTCTTC. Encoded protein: CASSLFPSGSYNEQFF.

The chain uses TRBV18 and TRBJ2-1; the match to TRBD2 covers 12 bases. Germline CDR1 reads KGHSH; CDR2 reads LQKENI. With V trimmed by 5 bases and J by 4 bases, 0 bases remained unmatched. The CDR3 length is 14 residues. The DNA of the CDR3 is TGTGCCAGCTCAACTAGCGGGAGGTACAATGAGCAGTTCTTC. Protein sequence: CASSTSGRYNEQFF.

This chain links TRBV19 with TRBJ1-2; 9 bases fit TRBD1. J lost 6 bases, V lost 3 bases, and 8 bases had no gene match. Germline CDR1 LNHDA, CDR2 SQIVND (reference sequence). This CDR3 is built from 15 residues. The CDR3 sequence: CASSMATGGRDGYTF. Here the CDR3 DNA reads TGTGCCAGTAGTATGGCGACAGGGGGAAGGGATGGCTACACCTTC.

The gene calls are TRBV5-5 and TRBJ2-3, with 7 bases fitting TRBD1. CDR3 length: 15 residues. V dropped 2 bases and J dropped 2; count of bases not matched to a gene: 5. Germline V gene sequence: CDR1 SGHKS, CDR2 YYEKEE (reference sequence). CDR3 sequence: CASSFRTGDTDTQYF. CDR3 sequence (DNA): TGTGCCAGCAGCTTTCGGACAGGAGACACAGATACGCAGTATTTT.

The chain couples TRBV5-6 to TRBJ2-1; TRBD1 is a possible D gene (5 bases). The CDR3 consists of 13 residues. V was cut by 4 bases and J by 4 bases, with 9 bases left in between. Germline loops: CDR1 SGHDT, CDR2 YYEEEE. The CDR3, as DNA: TGTGCCAGCAGCCCGACAGAGTACAATGAGCAGTTCTTC. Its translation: CASSPTEYNEQFF.

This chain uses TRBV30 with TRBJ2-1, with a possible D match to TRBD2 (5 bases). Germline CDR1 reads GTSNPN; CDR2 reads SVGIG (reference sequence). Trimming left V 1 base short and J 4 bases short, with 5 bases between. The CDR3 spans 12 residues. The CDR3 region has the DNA TGTGCCTGGAGTGAGCGGTACAATGAGCAGTTCTTC. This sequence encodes CAWSERYNEQFF.

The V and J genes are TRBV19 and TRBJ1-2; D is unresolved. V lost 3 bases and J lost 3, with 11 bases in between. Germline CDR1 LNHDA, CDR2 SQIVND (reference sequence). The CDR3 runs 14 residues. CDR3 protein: CASSILHSDYGYTF. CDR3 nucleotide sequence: TGTGCCAGTAGTATCCTCCACTCGGACTATGGCTACACCTTC.

Here the CDR3 reads CASSHRLAGELKNEQFF. The CDR3, as DNA: TGTGCCAGCAGCCACCGACTAGCGGGAGAATTGAAGAATGAGCAGTTCTTC. V usage is TRBV5-5 and J usage is TRBJ2-1; 12 bases agree with TRBD2. With V trimmed by 4 bases and J by 7 bases, 12 bases remained unmatched. Germline-derived CDR1 and CDR2 are SGHKS and YYEKEE (reference sequence). CDR3 length: 17 residues.

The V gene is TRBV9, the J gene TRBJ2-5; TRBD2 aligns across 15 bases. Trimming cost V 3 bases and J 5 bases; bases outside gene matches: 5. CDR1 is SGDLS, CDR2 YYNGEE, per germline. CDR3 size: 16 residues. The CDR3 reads CASSAGLAGGRETQYF. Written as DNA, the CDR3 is TGTGCCAGCAGCGCCGGACTAGCGGGAGGGCGGGAGACCCAGTACTTC. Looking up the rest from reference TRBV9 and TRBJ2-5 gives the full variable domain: DSGVTQTPKHLITATGQRVTLRCSPRSGDLSVYWYQQSLDQGLQFLIQYYNGEERAKGNILERFSAQQFPDLHSELNLSSLELGDSALYFCASSAGLAGGRETQYFGPGTRLLVL.

CDR3 coding DNA: TGCGCCAGCAGCCCTGATTTTGCGGGAGGGTACGAGCAGTACTTC. Translated: CASSPDFAGGYEQYF. The rearrangement links TRBV5-1 to TRBJ2-7; TRBD2 matches 9 bases. CDR1 is SGHRS, CDR2 YFSETQ, per germline. Trimming cost V 4 bases and J 4 bases; bases outside gene matches: 9. The CDR3 covers 15 residues.

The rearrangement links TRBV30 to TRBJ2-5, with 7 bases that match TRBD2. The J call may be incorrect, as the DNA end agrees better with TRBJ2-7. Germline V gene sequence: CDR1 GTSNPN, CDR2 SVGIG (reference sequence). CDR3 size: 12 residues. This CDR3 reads CASGTNSYEQYF. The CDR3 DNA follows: TGTGCCAGCGGGACTAACTCCTACGAGCAGTACTTC.

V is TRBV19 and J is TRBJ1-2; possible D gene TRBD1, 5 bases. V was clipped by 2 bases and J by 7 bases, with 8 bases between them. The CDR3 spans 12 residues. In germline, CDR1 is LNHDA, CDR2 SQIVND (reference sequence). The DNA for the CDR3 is TGTGCCAGTAGTATACCAGGGTTTGGCTACACCTTC. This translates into CASSIPGFGYTF.

CDR3 sequence reads: CSVQGSYGYTF. In DNA, the CDR3 is TGCAGCGTTCAGGGCTCCTATGGCTACACCTTC. This chain uses TRBV29-1 with TRBJ1-2, with D maybe TRBD1 (5 bases). Per germline, CDR1 SQVTM and CDR2 ANQGSEA. The CDR3 runs 11 residues. With 5 bases removed from V and 4 bases from J, the gap between germline ends came to 8 bases.

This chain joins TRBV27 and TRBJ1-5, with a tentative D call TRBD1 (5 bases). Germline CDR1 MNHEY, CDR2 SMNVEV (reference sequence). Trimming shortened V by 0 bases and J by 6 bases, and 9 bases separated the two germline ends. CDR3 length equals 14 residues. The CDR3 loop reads CASSLSGAGQPQHF. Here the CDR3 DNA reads TGTGCCAGCAGTTTATCTGGGGCAGGTCAGCCCCAGCATTTT.

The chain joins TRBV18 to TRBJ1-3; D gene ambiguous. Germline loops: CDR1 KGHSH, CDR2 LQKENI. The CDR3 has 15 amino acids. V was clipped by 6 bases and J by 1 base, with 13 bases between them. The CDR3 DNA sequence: TGTGCCAGCTCCCCCGTCGAGGGTTCTGGAAACACCATATATTTT. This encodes CASSPVEGSGNTIYF.

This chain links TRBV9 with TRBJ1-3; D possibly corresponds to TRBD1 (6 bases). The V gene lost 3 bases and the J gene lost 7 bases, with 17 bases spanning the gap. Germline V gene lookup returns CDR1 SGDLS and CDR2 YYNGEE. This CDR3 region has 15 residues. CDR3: CASSGWDKELNTIYF. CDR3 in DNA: TGTGCCAGCAGCGGATGGGACAAGGAACTCAACACCATATATTTT.

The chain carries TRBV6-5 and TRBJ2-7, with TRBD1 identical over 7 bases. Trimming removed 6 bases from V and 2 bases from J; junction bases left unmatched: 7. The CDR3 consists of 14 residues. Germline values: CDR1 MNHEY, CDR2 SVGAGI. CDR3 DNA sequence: TGTGCCAGCAGAGATAGGACAGGAGCCTACGAGCAGTACTTC. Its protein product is CASRDRTGAYEQYF.

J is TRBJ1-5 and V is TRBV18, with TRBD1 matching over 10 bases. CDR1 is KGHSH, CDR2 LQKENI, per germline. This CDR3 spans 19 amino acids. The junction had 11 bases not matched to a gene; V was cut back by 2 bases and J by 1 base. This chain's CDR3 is CASSPAPGQGYGSNQPQHF. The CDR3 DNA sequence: TGTGCCAGCTCACCAGCACCGGGACAGGGGTATGGAAGCAATCAGCCCCAGCATTTT.

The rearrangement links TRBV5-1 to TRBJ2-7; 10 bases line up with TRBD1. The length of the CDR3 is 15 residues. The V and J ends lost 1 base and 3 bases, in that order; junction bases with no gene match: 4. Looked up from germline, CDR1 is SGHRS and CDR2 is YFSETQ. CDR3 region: CASSLPGTGVYEQYF. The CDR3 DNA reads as TGCGCCAGCAGCTTGCCCGGGACAGGGGTCTACGAGCAGTACTTC.